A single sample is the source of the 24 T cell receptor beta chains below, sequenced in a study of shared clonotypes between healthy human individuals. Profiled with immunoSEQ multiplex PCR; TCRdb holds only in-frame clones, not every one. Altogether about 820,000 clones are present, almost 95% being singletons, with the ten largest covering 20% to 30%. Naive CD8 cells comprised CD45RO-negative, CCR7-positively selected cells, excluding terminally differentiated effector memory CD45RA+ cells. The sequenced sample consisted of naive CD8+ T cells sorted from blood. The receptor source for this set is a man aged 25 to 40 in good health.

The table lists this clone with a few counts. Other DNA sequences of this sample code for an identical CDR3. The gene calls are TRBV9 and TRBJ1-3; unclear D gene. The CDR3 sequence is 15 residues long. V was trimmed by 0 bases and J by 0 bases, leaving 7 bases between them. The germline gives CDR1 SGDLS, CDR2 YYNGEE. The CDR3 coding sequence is TGTGCCAGCAGCGTAGCCGGGAGCTCTGGAAACACCATATATTTT. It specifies CASSVAGSSGNTIYF.

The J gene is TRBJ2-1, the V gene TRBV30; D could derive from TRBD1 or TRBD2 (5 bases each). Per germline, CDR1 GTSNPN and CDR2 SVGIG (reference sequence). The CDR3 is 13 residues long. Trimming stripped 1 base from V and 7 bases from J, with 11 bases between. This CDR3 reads CAWSAQWGNEQFF. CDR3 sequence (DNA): TGTGCCTGGAGTGCTCAATGGGGGAATGAGCAGTTCTTC.

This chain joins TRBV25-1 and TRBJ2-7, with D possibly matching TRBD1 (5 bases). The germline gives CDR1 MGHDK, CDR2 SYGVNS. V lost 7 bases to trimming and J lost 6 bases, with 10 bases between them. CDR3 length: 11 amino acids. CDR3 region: CASKQGGEQYF. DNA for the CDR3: TGTGCCAGCAAGCAGGGTGGCGAGCAGTACTTC.

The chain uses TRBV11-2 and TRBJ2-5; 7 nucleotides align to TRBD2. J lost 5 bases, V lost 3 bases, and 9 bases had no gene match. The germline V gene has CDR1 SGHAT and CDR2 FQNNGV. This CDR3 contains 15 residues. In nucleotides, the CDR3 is TGTGCCAGCAGCTTCGTAGCGGGTGGATGGGAGACCCAGTACTTC. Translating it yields CASSFVAGGWETQYF.

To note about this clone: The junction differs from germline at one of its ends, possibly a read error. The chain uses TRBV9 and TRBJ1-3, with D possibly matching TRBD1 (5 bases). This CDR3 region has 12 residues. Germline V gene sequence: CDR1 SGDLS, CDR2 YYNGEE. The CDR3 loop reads CASSAAGDFAHF. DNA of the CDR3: TGTGCCAGCAGCGCCGCGGGGGACTTCGCCCATTTT.

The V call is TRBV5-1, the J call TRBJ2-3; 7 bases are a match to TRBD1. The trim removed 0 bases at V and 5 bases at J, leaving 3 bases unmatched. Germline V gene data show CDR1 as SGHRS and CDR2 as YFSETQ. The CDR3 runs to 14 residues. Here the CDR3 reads CASSLGQGKDTQYF. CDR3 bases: TGCGCCAGCAGCTTGGGACAGGGAAAAGATACGCAGTATTTT.

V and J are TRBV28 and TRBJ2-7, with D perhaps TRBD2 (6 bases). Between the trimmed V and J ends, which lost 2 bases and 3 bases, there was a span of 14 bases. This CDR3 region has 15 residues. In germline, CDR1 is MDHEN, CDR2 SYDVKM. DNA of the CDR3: TGTGCCAGCAGTTTACTCCCCACGGGGGACTACGAGCAGTACTTC. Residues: CASSLLPTGDYEQYF.

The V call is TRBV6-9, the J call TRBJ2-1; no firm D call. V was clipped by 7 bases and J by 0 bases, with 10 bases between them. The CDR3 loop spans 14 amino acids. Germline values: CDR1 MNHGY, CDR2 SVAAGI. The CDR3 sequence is CASMSLSSYNEQFF. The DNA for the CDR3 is TGTGCCAGCATGAGCTTGAGCTCCTACAATGAGCAGTTCTTC.

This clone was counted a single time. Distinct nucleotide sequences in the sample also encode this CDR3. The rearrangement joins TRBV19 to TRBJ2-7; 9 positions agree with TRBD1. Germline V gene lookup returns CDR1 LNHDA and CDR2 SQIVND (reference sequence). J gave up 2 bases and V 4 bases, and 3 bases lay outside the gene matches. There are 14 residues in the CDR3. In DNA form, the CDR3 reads TGTGCCAGTAGTAAGGGACAGGGACCCTACGAGCAGTACTTC. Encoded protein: CASSKGQGPYEQYF. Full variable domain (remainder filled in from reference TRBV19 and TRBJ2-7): DGGITQSPKYLFRKEGQNVTLSCEQNLNHDAMYWYRQDPGQGLRLIYYSQIVNDFQKGDIAEGYSVSREKKESFPLTVTSAQKNPTAFYLCASSKGQGPYEQYFGPGTRLTVT.

This CDR3 reads CASSLSGASSYEQYF. In nucleotides, the CDR3 is TGCGCCAGCAGCCTCTCTGGCGCGAGCTCCTACGAGCAGTACTTC. The J gene is TRBJ2-7, the V gene TRBV5-1, with no clear D. CDR1 SGHRS and CDR2 YFSETQ come from the germline V gene. The CDR3 spans 15 residues. V was trimmed by 4 bases and J by 0 bases, leaving 14 bases between them.

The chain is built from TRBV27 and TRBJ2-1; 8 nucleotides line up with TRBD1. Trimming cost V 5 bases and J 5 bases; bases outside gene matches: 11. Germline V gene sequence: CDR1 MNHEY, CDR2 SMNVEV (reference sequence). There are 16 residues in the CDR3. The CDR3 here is CASSPTRGPYNNEQFF. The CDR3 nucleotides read TGTGCCAGCAGTCCCACCAGGGGGCCCTATAACAATGAGCAGTTCTTC.

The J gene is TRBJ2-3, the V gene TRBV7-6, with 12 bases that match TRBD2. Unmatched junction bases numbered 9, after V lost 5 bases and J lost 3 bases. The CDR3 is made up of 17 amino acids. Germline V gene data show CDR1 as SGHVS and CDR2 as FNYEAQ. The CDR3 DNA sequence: TGTGCCAGCAGCCCTAGACTAGCGGGAGCCGAAACAGATACGCAGTATTTT. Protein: CASSPRLAGAETDTQYF.

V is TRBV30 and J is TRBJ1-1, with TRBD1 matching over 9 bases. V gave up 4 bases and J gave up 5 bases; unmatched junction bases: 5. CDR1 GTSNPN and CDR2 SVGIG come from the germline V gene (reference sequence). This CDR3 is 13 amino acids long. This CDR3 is CAWNAGTGTEAFF. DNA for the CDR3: TGTGCCTGGAACGCAGGGACAGGGACTGAAGCTTTCTTT.

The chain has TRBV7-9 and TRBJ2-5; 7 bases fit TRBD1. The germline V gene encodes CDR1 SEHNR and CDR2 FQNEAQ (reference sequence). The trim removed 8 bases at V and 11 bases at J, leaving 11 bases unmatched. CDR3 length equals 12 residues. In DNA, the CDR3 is TGTGCCAGCTCCGACAGGGATTCGGGGCAGTACTTC. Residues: CASSDRDSGQYF.

The CDR3 region is CASSTLGSYLEQYF. The CDR3 nucleotides are TGTGCCAGCAGCACCCTGGGTAGCTACCTCGAGCAGTACTTC. V usage is TRBV7-9 and J usage is TRBJ2-7; no clear D. Per germline, CDR1 SEHNR and CDR2 FQNEAQ (reference sequence). This CDR3 region has 14 residues. Trimming cost V 5 bases and J 6 bases, with 17 bases left between them.

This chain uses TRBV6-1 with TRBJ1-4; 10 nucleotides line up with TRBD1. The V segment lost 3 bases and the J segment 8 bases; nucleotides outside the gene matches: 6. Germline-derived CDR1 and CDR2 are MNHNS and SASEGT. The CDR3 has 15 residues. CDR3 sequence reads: CASSDYGTGEEKLFF. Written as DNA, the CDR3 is TGTGCCAGCAGTGACTACGGGACAGGGGAAGAAAAACTGTTTTTT.

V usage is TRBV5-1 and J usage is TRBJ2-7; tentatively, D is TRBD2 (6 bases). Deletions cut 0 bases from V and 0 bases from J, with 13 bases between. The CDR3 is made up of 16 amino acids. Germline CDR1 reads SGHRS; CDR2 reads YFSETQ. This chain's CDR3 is CASSLEGTSSSYEQYF. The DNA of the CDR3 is TGCGCCAGCAGCTTGGAAGGGACTTCCTCCTCCTACGAGCAGTACTTC.

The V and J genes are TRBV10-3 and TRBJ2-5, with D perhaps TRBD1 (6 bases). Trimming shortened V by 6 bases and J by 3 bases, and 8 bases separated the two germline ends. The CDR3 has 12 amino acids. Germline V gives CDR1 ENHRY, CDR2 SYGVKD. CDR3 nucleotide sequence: TGTGCCATCAGGACAGGAGAAGAGACCCAGTACTTC. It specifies CAIRTGEETQYF.

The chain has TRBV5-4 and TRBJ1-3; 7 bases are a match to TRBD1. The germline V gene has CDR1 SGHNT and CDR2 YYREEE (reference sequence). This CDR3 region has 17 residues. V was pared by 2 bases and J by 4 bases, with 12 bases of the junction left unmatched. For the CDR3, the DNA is TGTGCCAGCAGCTTAAGGGGGCCAATGGTGTTAGGAAACACCATATATTTT. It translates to CASSLRGPMVLGNTIYF.

The CDR3 protein is CASSFEFETQYF. The CDR3 nucleotides are TGTGCCAGCAGCTTTGAGTTCGAGACCCAGTACTTC. The chain recombines TRBV5-6 with TRBJ2-5; no firm D call. The CDR3 sequence is 12 residues long. Trimming took off 2 bases at V and 5 bases at J, with 7 bases between the two ends. Germline lookup yields CDR1 SGHDT and CDR2 YYEEEE.

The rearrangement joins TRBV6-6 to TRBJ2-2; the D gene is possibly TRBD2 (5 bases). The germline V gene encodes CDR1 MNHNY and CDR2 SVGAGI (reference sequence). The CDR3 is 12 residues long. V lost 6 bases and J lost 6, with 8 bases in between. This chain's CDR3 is CASRKRAGELFF. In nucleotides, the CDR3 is TGTGCCAGCAGGAAGAGGGCCGGGGAGCTGTTTTTT.

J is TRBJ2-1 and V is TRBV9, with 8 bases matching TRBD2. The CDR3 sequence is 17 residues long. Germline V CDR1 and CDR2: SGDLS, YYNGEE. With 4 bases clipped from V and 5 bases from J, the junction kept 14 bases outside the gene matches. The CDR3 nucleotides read TGTGCCAGCAGCCCCCGACCCCCCGGGAGGGTAGACAATGAGCAGTTCTTC. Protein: CASSPRPPGRVDNEQFF.

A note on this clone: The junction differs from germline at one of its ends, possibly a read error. The CDR3 bases are TGTGCCAGCAGTGCCGGACTAGCGGAAATAAACTTC. Its translation is CASSAGLAEINF. The rearrangement links TRBV9 to TRBJ2-5; TRBD2 agrees at 10 bases. Germline V gives CDR1 SGDLS, CDR2 YYNGEE. The length of the CDR3 is 12 residues. The full variable domain, with the rest looked up from reference TRBV9 and TRBJ2-5, is DSGVTQTPKHLITATGQRVTLRCSPRSGDLSVYWYQQSLDQGLQFLIQYYNGEERAKGNILERFSAQQFPDLHSELNLSSLELGDSALYFCASSAGLAEINFGPGTRLLVL.

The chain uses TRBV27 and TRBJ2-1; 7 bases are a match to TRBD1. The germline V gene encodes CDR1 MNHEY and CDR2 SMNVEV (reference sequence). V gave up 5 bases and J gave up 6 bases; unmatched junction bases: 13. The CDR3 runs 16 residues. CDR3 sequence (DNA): TGTGCCAGCAGTCCGTCTGGGACAGAACTCCGCAATGAGCAGTTCTTC. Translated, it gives CASSPSGTELRNEQFF.